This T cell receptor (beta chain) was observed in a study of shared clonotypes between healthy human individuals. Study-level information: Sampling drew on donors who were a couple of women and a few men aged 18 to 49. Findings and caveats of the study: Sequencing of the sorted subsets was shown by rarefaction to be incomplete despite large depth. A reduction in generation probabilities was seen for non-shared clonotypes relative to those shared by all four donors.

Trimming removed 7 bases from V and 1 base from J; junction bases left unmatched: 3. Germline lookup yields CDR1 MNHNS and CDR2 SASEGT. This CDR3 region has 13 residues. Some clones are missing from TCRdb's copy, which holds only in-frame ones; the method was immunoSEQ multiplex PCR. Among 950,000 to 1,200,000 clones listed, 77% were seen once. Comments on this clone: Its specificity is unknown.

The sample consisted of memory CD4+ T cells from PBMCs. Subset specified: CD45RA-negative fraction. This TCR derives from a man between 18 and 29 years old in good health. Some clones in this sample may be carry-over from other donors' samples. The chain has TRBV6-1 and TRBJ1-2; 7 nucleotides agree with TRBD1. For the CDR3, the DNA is TGTGCCAGCACCTCAGGGGGTAACTATGGCTACACCTTC. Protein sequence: CASTSGGNYGYTF.